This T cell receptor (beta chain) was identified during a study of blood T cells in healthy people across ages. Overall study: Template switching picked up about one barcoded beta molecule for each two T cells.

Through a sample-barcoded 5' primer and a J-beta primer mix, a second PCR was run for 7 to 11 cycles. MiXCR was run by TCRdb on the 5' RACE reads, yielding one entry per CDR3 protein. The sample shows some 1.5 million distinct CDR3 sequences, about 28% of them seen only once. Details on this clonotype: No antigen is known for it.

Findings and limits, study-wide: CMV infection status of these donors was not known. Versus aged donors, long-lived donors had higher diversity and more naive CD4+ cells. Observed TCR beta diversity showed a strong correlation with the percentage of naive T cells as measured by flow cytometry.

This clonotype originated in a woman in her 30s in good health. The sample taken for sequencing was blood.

The CDR3: CSARPWDTTNEKLFF. CDR3 coding DNA: TGCAGTGCTAGGCCGTGGGACACAACTAATGAAAAACTGTTTTTT. The rearrangement links TRBV20-1 to TRBJ1-4, with D possibly TRBD1 on 6 matching bases. Deletions cut 3 bases from V and 0 bases from J, with 11 bases between. The CDR3 spans 15 residues. Germline V lookup: CDR1 DFQATT, CDR2 SNEGSKA (reference sequence).